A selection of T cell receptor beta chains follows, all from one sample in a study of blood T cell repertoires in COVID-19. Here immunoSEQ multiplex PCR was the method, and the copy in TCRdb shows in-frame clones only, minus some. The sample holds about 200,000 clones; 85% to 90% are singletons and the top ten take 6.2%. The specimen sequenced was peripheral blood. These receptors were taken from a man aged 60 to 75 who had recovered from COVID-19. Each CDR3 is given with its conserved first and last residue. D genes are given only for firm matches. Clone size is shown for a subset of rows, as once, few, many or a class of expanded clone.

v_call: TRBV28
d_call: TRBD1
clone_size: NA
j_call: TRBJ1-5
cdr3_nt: TGTGCCAGCAGCCGGGGACAGGGGGCATATCAGCCCCAGCATTTT
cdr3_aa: CASSRGQGAYQPQHF

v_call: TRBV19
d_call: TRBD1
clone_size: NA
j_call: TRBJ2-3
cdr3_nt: TGTGCCAGTAGTATAGAGCGGGACAGGGGATCAGATACGCAGTATTTT
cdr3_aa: CASSIERDRGSDTQYF

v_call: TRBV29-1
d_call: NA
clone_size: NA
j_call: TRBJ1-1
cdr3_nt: TGCAGCGTTGGTAGGACAGTGGAGAACACTGAAGCTTTCTTT
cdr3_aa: CSVGRTVENTEAFF

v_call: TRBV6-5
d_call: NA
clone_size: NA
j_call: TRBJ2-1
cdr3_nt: TGTGCCAGCACCATATCTCGCGGGGCTTATAATGAGCAGTTCTTC
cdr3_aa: CASTISRGAYNEQFF

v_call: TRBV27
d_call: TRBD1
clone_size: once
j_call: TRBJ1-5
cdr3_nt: TGTGCCAGCAGTCAACTAGGGACAGGGGGACTATATAGCAATCAGCCCCAGCATTTT
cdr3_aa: CASSQLGTGGLYSNQPQHF

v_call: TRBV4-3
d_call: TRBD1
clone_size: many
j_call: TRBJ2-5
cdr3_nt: TGCGCCAGCAGCCAGGGTCCGGGACAGGGGAGCCAAGAGACCCAGTACTTC
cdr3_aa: CASSQGPGQGSQETQYF

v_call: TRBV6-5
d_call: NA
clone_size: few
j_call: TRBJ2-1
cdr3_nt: TGTGCCAGCAGGCCCACAGGGATGTCCTACAATGAGCAGTTCTTC
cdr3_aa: CASRPTGMSYNEQFF

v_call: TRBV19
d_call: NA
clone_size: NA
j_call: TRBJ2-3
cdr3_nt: TGTGCCAGTAGTACCCGGATCCCAGGGTCGGGAGATACGCAGTATTTT
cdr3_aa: CASSTRIPGSGDTQYF

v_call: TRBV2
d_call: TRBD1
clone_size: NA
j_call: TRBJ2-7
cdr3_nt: TGTGCCAGCAGATTGGACAGGGCCGAGCAGTACTTC
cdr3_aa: CASRLDRAEQYF

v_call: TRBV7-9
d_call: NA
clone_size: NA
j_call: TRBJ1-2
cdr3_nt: TGTGCCAGCAGCTTAGTAGTCGCAGGCGACGAAGGCTACACCTTC
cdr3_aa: CASSLVVAGDEGYTF

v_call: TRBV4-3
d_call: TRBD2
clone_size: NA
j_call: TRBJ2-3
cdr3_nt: TGCGCCAGCAGCCCGACTAGCGGGGGGAGCACAGATACGCAGTATTTT
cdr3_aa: CASSPTSGGSTDTQYF

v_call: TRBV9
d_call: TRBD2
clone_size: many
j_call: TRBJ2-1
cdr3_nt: TGTGCCAGCAGCGTAGTTCCCGGGGGGGTCAATGAGCAGTTCTTC
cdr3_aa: CASSVVPGGVNEQFF

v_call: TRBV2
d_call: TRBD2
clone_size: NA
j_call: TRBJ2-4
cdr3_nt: TGTGCCAGCAGTGAACGTGCGCGGGAGGGAGGCATTCAGTACTTC
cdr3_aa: CASSERAREGGIQYF

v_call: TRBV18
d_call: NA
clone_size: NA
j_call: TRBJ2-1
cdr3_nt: TGTGCCAGCTCACCAATAGGATCCCGGGGCAATGAGCAGTTCTTC
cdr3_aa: CASSPIGSRGNEQFF

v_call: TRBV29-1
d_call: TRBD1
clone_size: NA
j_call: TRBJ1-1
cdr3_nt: TGCAGCGTCTCCTCCGGGACAGGGGATGCTTTCTTT
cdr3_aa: CSVSSGTGDAFF

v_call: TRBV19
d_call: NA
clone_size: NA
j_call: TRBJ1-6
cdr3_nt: TGTGCCAGTAGTATATCAGGCCCGAGCTCCTATAATTCACCCCTCCACTTT
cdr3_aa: CASSISGPSSYNSPLHF

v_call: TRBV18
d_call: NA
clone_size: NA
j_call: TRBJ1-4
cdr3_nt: TGTGCCAGCTCTTCGAGTGAAAAACTGTTTTTT
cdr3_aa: CASSSSEKLFF

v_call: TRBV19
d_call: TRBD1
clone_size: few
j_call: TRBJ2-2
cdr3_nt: TGTGCCAGTAGTGATTCGGGACAGGGGGTCGACACCGGGGAGCTGTTTTTT
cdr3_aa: CASSDSGQGVDTGELFF

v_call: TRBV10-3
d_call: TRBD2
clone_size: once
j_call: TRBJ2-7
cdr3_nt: TGTGCCATCAGATCCGGGACTAGCGGGGATGAGCAGTACTTC
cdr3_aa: CAIRSGTSGDEQYF

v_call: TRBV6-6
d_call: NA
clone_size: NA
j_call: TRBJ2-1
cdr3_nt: TGTGCCAGCAGTACGGGAATTCGTGACAATGAGCAGTTCTTC
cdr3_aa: CASSTGIRDNEQFF

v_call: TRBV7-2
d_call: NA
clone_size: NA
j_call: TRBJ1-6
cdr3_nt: TGTGCCAGCAGCTTAGGGGGCGCGGCCCCCCTCCACTTT
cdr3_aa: CASSLGGAAPLHF

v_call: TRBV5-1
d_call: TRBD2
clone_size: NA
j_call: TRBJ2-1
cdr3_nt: TGCGCCAGCAGCTTGGTCGGGGGGGCCCCGAATGAGCAGTTCTTC
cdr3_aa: CASSLVGGAPNEQFF

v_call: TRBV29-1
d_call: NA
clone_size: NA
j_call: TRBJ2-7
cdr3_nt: TGCAGCGTTAGCAGGGCCGGAGAGCAGTACTTC
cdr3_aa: CSVSRAGEQYF

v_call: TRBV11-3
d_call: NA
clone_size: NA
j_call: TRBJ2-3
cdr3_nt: TGTGCCAGCTCGGGGATTCGGGCTTCAGATACGCAGTATTTT
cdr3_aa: CASSGIRASDTQYF

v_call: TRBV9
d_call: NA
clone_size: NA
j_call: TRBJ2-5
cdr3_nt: TGTGCCAGCAGCGTATCCTTCCAAGAGACCCAGTACTTC
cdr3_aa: CASSVSFQETQYF

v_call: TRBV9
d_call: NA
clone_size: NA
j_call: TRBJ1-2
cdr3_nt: TGTGCCAGCAGCGTAGGGGTCGAGGGTGGCTATGGCTACACCTTC
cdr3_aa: CASSVGVEGGYGYTF

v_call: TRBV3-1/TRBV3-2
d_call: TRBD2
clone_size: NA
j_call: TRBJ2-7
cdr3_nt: TGTGCCAGCAGCCTTACAGCGGGGGGGAACGAGCAGTACTTC
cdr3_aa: CASSLTAGGNEQYF

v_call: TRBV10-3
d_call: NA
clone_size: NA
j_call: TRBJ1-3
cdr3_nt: TGTGCCATCAAGGGTGACAGCTCCCTGGAAAGTGGAAACACCATATATTTT
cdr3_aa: CAIKGDSSLESGNTIYF

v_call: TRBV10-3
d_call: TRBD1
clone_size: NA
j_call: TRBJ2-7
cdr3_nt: TGTGCCATCAAGACCGGGACAGGGATTTCCTACGAGCAGTACTTC
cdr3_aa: CAIKTGTGISYEQYF

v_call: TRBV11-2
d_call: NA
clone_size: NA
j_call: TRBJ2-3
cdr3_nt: TGTGCCAGCAGCTTAAACAGGGCCTCAGATACGCAGTATTTT
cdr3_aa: CASSLNRASDTQYF

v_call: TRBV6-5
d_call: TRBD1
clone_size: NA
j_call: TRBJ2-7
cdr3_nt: TGTGCCAGCAGTTACTCGGGACAGGGGGGGTACGAGCAGTACTTC
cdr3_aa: CASSYSGQGGYEQYF

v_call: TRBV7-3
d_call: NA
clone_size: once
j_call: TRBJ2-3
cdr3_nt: TGTGCCAGCAGCTCCGGACAGCCCACAGATACGCAGTATTTT
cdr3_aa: CASSSGQPTDTQYF

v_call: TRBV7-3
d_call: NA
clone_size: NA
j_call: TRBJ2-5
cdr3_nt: TGTGCCAGCAGCCCCGGACTGTTACAAGAGACCCAGTACTTC
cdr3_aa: CASSPGLLQETQYF

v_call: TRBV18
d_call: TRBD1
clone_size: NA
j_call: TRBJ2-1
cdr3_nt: TGTGCCAGCTCATTCGGACAGGGGGCAAGTGGCAATGAGCAGTTCTTC
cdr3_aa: CASSFGQGASGNEQFF

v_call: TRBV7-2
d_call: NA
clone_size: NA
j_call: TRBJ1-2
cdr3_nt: TGTGCCAGCAGCTTAATCAGTTATGGCTACACCTTC
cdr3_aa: CASSLISYGYTF

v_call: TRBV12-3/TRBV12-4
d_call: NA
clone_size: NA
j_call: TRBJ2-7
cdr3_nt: TGTGCCAGCAGTCCGACACCGCGGGTGCAGTACTTC
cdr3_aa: CASSPTPRVQYF

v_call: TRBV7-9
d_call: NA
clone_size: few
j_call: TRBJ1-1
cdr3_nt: TGTGCCAGCAGCCAATACACTGAAGCTTTCTTT
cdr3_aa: CASSQYTEAFF

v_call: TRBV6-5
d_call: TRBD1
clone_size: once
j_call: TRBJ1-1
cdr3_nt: TGTGCCACTTGTCCAGGACAGGGGTACACTGAAGCTTTCTTT
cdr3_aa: CATCPGQGYTEAFF

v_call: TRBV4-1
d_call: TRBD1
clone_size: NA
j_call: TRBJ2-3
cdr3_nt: TGCGCCAGCAGCCAGGAGGGGACAGGGAGTAGCACAGATACGCAGTATTTT
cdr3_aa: CASSQEGTGSSTDTQYF

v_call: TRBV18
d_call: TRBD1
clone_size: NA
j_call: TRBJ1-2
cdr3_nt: TGTGCCAGCTCACCTCGAACCCCTACCGGGACAGACGACTATGGCTACACCTTC
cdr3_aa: CASSPRTPTGTDDYGYTF

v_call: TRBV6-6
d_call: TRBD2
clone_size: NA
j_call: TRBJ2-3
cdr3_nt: TGTGCCAGCAGTGGGACTAGCGGGGGGAGGGATACGCAGTATTTT
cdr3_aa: CASSGTSGGRDTQYF

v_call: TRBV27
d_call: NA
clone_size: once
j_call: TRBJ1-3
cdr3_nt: TGTGCCAGCAGCAAAGGACAGTTTGACTCTGGAAACACCATATATTTT
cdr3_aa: CASSKGQFDSGNTIYF

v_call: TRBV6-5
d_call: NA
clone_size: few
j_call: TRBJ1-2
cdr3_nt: TGTGCCAGCAGTTACGGGGGCCTTGGCTACACCTTC
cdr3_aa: CASSYGGLGYTF